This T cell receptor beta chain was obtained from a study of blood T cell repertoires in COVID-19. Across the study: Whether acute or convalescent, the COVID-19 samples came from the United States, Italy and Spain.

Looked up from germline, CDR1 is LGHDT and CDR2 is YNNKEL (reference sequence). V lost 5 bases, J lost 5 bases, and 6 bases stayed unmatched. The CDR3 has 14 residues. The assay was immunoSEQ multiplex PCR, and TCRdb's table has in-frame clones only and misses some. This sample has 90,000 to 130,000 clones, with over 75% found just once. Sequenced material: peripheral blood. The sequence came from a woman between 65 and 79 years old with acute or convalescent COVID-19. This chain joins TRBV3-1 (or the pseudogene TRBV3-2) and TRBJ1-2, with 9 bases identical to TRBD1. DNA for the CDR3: TGTGCCAGCAGCATACAGGGGGCACGGTATGGCTACACCTTC. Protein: CASSIQGARYGYTF.